In this sample, the clone carrying this T cell receptor beta chain turned up many times. The antigen is unknown. Selection for sequencing was limited to patients who had shown CD8+CD57+ cell expansion by flow cytometry. Severe acquired aplastic anemia was present in all patients. There was no therapy given to any patient before the blood sampling took place. This record comes from a study of CD8+CD57+ T cells in acquired aplastic anemia. Background on the study: About 3 ug was the average amount of DNA from sorted CD4+ and CD8+ cells. Points from the study as a whole: A significant difference in CD8+ Simpson's diversity between patients and controls was not found.

The template for TCR beta VDJ and CDR3 sequence profiling was genomic DNA. Via MiXCR, TCRdb re-called the reads, giving one row per CDR3 protein. The table records 200,000 to 250,000 distinct CDR3 sequences, around 45% of them present only once. This TCR derives from a human donor with aplastic anemia. The sequenced material came from sorted CD4+, CD8+, or CD8+CD57+ T cells (not recorded which) from PBMCs.

CDR3 nucleotides: TGTGCCAGCAGCCAAGGGGCTAGCTCCATTACCTACGAGCAGTACTTC. This codes for CASSQGASSITYEQYF. The V call is TRBV3-1, the J call TRBJ2-7; D is possibly TRBD2 (5 bases). CDR1 and CDR2 (germline): LGHDT, YNNKEL (reference sequence). Trimming took 1 base from V and 2 from J, leaving 15 bases between them. This CDR3 is 16 amino acids long.